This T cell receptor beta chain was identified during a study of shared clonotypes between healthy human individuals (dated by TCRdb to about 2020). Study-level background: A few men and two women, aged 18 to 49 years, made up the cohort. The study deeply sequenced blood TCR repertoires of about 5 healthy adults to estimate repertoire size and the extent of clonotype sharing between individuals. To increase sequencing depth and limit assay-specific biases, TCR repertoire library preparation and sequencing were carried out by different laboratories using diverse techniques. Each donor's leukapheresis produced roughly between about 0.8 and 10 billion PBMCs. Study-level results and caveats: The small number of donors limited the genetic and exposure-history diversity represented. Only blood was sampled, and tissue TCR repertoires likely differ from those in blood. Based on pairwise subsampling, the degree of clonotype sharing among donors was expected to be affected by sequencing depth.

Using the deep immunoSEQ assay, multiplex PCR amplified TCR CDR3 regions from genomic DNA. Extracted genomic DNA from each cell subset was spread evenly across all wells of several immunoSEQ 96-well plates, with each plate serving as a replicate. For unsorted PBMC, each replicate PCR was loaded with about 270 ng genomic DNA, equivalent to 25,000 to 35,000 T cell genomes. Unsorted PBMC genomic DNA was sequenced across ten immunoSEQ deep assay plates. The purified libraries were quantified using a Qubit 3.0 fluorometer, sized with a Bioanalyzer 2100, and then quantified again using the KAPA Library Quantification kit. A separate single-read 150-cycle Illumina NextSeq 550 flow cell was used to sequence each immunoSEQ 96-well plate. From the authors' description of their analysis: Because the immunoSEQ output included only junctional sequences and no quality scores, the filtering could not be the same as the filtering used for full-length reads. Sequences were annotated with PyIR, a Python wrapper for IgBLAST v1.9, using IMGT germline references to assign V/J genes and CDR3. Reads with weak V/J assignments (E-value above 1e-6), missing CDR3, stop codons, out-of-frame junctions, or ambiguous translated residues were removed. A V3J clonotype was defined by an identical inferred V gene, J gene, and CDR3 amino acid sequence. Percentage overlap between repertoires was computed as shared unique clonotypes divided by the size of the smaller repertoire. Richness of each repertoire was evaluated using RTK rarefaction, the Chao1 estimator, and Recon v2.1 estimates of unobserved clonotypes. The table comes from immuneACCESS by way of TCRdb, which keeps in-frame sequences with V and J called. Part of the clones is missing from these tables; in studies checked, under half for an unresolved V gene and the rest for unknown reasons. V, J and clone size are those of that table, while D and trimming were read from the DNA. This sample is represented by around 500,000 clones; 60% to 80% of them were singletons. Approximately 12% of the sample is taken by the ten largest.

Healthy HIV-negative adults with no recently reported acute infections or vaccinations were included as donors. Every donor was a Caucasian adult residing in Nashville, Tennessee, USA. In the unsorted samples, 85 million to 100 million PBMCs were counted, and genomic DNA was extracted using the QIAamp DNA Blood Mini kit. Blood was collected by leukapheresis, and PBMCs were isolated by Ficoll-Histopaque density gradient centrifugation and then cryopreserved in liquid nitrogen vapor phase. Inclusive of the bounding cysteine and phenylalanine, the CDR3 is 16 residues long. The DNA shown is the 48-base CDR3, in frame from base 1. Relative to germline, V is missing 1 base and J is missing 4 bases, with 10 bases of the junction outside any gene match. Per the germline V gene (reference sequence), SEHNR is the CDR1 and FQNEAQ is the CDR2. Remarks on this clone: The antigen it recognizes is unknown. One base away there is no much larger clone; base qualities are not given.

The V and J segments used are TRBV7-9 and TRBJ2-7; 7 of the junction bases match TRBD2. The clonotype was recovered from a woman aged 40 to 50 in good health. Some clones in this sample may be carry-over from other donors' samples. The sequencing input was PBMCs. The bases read TGTGCCAGCAGCTTAGGTGGAGGGAGGGCGGATTACGAGCAGTACTTC. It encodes CASSLGGGRADYEQYF.